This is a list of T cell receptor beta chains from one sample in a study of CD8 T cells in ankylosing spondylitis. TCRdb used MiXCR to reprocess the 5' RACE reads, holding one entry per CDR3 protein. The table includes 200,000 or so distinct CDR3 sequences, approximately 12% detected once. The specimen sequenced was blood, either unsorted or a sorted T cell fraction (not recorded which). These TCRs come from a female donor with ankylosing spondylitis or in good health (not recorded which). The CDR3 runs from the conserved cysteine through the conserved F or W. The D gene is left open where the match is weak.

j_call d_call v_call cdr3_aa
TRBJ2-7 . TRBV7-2 CASSQFQNYEQYF
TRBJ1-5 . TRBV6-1 CASRTREGANQPQHF
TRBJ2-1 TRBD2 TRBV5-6 CASRLSGSEQFF
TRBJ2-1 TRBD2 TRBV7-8 CASSPSGRSWFF
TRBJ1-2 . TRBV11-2 CASSLALDYGYTF
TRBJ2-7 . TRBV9 CASSVEQGNSYEQYF
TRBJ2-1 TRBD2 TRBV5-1 CASTTSGLNNEQFF
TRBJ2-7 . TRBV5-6 CASSLWGELQYF
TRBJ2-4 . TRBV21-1 CASSKSIWAGSLAKNIQYF
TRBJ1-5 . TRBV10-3 CAISGDGNQPQHF
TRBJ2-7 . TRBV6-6 CASSPHYEQYF
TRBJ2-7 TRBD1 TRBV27 CASSLSPIGQGVSYEQYF
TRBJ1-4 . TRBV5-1 CASKRVGGANEKLFF
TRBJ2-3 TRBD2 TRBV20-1 CSAPSGSTDTQYF
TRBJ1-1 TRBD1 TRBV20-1 CSAWGQGVKAFF
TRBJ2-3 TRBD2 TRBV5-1 CASSLAATSGMRSGTQYF
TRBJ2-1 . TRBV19 CASSPERNSYNEQFF
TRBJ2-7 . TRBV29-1 CSAAGTSSIPEQYF
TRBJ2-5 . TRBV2 CASSRGPVYF
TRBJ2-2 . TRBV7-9 CASPNVASGELFF
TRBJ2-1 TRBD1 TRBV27 CASIDGQDLRNEQFF
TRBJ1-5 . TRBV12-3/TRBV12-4 CASSSGRRGLHTSFEPQHF
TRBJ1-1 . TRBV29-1 CSVEGTENTEAFF
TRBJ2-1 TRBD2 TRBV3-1 CASAGTSGGRSYNEQFF
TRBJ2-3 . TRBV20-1 CSARGPPRADTQYF
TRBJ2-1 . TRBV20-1 CSATSPDLVGAADEQFF
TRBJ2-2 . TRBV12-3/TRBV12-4 CASSASAGELFF
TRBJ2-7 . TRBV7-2 CASSFPQSYEQYF
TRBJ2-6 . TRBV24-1 CATSDWQKGANVLTF
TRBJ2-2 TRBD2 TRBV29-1 CSVSRRGATNTGELFF
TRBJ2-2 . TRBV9 CASSVGPSPTGELFF
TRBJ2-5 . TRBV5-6 CASSLDQGTETQYF
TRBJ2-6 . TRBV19 CASSIGRSSGANVLTF
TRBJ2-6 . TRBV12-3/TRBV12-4 CASSGSGANVLTF
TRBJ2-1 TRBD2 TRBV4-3 CASSRSGGARDNEQFF
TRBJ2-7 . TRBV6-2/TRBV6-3 CASSLPPGSGGEQYF
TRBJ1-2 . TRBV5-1 CASSLPGDWGYTF
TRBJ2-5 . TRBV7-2 CASRGTPAQETQYF
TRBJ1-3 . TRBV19 CASRAQALGFSGNTIYF
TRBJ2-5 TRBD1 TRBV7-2 CASSLFLMDRGRETQYF
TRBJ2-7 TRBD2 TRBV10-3 CAISESRGLAGSYEQYF
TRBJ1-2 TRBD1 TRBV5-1 CASSLADRAEINYGYTF
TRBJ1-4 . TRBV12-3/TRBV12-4 CASRLRGEEKLFF
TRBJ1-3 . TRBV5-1 CASSLTMPGNTIYF
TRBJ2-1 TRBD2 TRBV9 CASGGGSDEQFF
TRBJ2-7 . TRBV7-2 CASSFQGARDEQYF
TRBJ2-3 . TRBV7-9 CAGSVDRGADTQYF
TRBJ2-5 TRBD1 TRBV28 CATQTGRETQYF
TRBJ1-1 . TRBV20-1 CSASSNTEAFF
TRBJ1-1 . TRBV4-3 CASSSVSGANTEAFF
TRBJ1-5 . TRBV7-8 CASSYIRGQPQHF